This T cell receptor beta chain came from a study of cytomegalovirus exposure and HLA in healthy donors. Study-wide context: An earlier analysis identified approximately 120 million unique TCR beta sequences in about 179 million T cells.

From germline, CDR1 is LGHNA and CDR2 YSLEER. The CDR3 is made up of 14 amino acids. The V end lost 0 bases, the J end lost 8 bases, and 13 bases lay between the germline ends. Primers: 60 Vbeta forward and 13 Jbeta reverse. Produced via immunoSEQ multiplex PCR; TCRdb's table is partial and in-frame only. Altogether roughly 190,000 clones are present, roughly 13% being singletons, with the ten largest covering about 7.8%. The sequence derives from a man aged 45-65 years in good health and CMV-seropositive. Sequencing was carried out using PBMCs. The chain is built from TRBV4-3 and TRBJ1-2, with a possible D match to TRBD1 (5 bases). The CDR3 loop is CASSQDGLPGGYTF. In nucleotides, the CDR3 is TGCGCCAGCAGCCAAGATGGGCTCCCAGGGGGCTACACCTTC.